Each of the 13 T cell receptor beta chains below was sequenced from the same sample in a study of blood T cells in healthy people across ages. Together with a sample-barcoded 5' primer, a J-beta primer mix was included in a second PCR lasting about 7 to 11 cycles. TCRdb itself ran the 5' RACE reads through MiXCR, one entry per CDR3 protein. This sample has 1,100,000 or so distinct CDR3 sequences, with more than 35% found just once. What was sequenced was blood. All receptors come from a woman aged 60-70 years in good health.

The chain uses TRBV20-1 and TRBJ1-6; D is ambiguous. This CDR3 is 15 amino acids long. V lost 5 bases, J lost 0 bases, and 11 bases lay in between. The germline V gene encodes CDR1 DFQATT and CDR2 SNEGSKA (reference sequence). In DNA, the CDR3 is TGCAGTGCTCTGGACCAAAGCTCCTATAATTCACCCCTCCACTTT. Residues: CSALDQSSYNSPLHF.

The gene calls are TRBV12-3 or TRBV12-4 and TRBJ2-1, with 8 bases aligning to TRBD2. The CDR3 runs to 15 residues. V lost 2 bases and J lost 7; bases outside the gene matches: 7. DNA of the CDR3: TGTGCCAGCAGTTTACCAGCGGGGGATTCAAATGAGCAGTTCTTC. Translated, it gives CASSLPAGDSNEQFF.

The chain is built from TRBV7-2 and TRBJ1-1; D remains ambiguous. Trimming stripped 4 bases from V and 4 bases from J, with 10 bases between. CDR3 length: 13 amino acids. Germline lookup yields CDR1 SGHTA and CDR2 FQGNSA. In DNA, the CDR3 is TGTGCCAGCAGCTCCCTTCACGGCACTGAAGCTTTCTTT. Translating it yields CASSSLHGTEAFF. Full variable domain (missing parts from reference TRBV7-2 and TRBJ1-1): GAGVSQSPSNKVTEKGKDVELRCDPISGHTALYWYRQSLGQGLEFLIYFQGNSAPDKSGLPSDRFSAERTGGSVSTLTIQRTQQEDSAVYLCASSSLHGTEAFFGQGTRLTVV.

At least ten counts were recorded for this clonotype. The genes are TRBV2 and TRBJ2-5; perhaps D is TRBD1 or TRBD2 (5 bases each). V gave up 5 bases and J gave up 2 bases, with 9 bases separating them. There are 13 residues in the CDR3. From germline, CDR1 is SNHLY and CDR2 FYNNEI. The CDR3 bases are TGTGCCAGCAGTCGGGACGGACAAGAGACCCAGTACTTC. It specifies CASSRDGQETQYF. The full variable domain, rest sourced from reference TRBV2 and TRBJ2-5, is EPEVTQTPSHQVTQMGQEVILRCVPISNHLYFYWYRQILGQKVEFLVSFYNNEISEKSEIFDDQFSVERPDGSNFTLKIRSTKLEDSAMYFCASSRDGQETQYFGPGTRLLVL.

Ten or more counts support this clonotype. The V call is TRBV12-3 or TRBV12-4, the J call TRBJ2-2, with 7 bases that match TRBD2. With V trimmed by 0 bases and J by 5 bases, 3 bases remained unmatched. The CDR3 length is 15 residues. This CDR3 is CASSLAGGLTGELFF. The CDR3, as DNA: TGTGCCAGCAGTTTAGCGGGAGGGCTGACCGGGGAGCTGTTTTTT.

CDR3 DNA sequence: TGCAGCGTAACCCATGACGGGTCTGGGGCCAACGTCCTGACTTTC. Its protein product is CSVTHDGSGANVLTF. The chain has TRBV29-1 and TRBJ2-6; D is ambiguous. The V and J ends lost 6 bases and 1 base respectively, with 13 bases between them. This CDR3 is 15 amino acids long. Per the germline V gene, CDR1 is SQVTM and CDR2 is ANQGSEA.

This clonotype was counted only a few times. The chain combines TRBV12-3 or TRBV12-4 with TRBJ2-5, with 14 bases fitting TRBD2. Germline trimming cut 0 bases from V and 1 base from J; bases unmatched to any gene: 4. This CDR3 has 18 residues. CDR3 bases: TGTGCCAGCAGTTTAGCTAAGGGACTAGCGGGAGCCCAAGAGACCCAGTACTTC. Translated, it gives CASSLAKGLAGAQETQYF.

The chain joins TRBV7-2 to TRBJ1-1; the D gene is possibly TRBD1 (6 bases). The CDR3 spans 17 residues. The V end lost 1 base, the J end lost 4 bases, and 19 bases lay between the germline ends. In germline, CDR1 is SGHTA, CDR2 FQGNSA. The CDR3 is CASSLGGGQGRSTEAFF. The DNA of the CDR3 is TGTGCCAGCAGCTTAGGAGGTGGCCAGGGGCGGTCCACTGAAGCTTTCTTT.

This CDR3 is CATSRVALLRGGYTF. In DNA form, the CDR3 reads TGTGCCACCAGCAGAGTGGCTTTGCTACGAGGTGGCTACACCTTC. V usage is TRBV15 and J usage is TRBJ1-2; the D is unclear. This CDR3 contains 15 residues. V lost 1 base, J lost 7 bases, and 16 bases lay in between. The germline V gene encodes CDR1 LNHNV and CDR2 YYDKDF (reference sequence).

The table lists this clonotype with a few counts. The chain carries TRBV2 and TRBJ2-4; unclear D gene. V gave up 8 bases and J gave up 0 bases, with 20 bases separating them. The CDR3 extends over 17 amino acids. Germline CDR1 reads SNHLY; CDR2 reads FYNNEI. The CDR3 protein is CASRRRPANLAKNIQYF. The CDR3 DNA reads TGTGCCAGCCGACGGCGGCCAGCGAATCTAGCCAAAAACATTCAGTACTTC. The complete variable domain, with remaining parts taken from reference TRBV2 and TRBJ2-4, reads EPEVTQTPSHQVTQMGQEVILRCVPISNHLYFYWYRQILGQKVEFLVSFYNNEISEKSEIFDDQFSVERPDGSNFTLKIRSTKLEDSAMYFCASRRRPANLAKNIQYFGAGTRLSVL.

The V call is TRBV7-9, the J call TRBJ2-7; 7 bases match TRBD1. V gave up 7 bases and J gave up 2 bases; unmatched junction bases: 8. This CDR3 spans 14 amino acids. Per the germline V gene, CDR1 is SEHNR and CDR2 is FQNEAQ (reference sequence). The CDR3 nucleotides are TGTGCCAGCACCAAGGGGCAGGGGGCCTACGAGCAGTACTTC. Translated: CASTKGQGAYEQYF.

The V and J genes are TRBV4-1 and TRBJ2-4; 7 nucleotides line up with TRBD1. CDR3 length: 14 amino acids. With V trimmed by 1 base and J by 13 bases, 10 bases remained unmatched. CDR1 MGHRA and CDR2 YSYEKL come from the germline V gene. CDR3 sequence reads: CASSQVSRGWVQYF. CDR3 in DNA: TGCGCCAGCAGCCAAGTGTCCAGGGGGTGGGTGCAGTACTTC.

This clonotype has at least ten counts. The chain has TRBV2 and TRBJ2-3, with a possible D match to TRBD1 (6 bases). CDR1 and CDR2 from the germline V gene are SNHLY and FYNNEI. The CDR3 covers 14 residues. Trimming took off 6 bases at V and 0 bases at J, with 10 bases between the two ends. CDR3 nucleotide sequence: TGTGCCAGCAGCGAAACAGGGAGCACAGATACGCAGTATTTT. Its protein is CASSETGSTDTQYF.